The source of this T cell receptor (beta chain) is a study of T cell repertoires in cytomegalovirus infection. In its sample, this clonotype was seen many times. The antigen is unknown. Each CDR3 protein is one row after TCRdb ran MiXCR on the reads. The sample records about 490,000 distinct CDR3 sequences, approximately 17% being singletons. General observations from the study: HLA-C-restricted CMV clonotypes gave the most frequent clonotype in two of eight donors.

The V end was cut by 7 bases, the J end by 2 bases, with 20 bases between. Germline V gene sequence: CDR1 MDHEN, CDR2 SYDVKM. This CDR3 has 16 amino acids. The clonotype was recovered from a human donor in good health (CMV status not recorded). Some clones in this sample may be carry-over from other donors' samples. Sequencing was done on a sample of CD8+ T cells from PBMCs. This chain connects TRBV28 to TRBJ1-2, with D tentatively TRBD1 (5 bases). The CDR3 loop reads CASILPGHKGNYGYTF. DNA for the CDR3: TGTGCCAGCATTCTCCCCGGCCACAAGGGGAACTATGGCTACACCTTC.